A selection of T cell receptor beta chains follows, all from one sample in a study of cytomegalovirus exposure and HLA in healthy donors. The method was immunoSEQ multiplex PCR; TCRdb's version includes in-frame clones alone and lacks a portion of them. The sample lists tens of thousands of clones; 95% to 98% were seen once. The sequencing input was PBMCs. Source of these receptors: a man aged 18 to 30 in good health and CMV-seronegative. CDR3s include the opening cysteine and the closing phenylalanine or tryptophan. Each record gives: D gene, V gene, clone size, J gene, CDR3 DNA, CDR3 protein. The D gene is left open where the match is weak. The size entry is marked missing in some rows and otherwise reads once, few, many or a size class.

D gene: -; V gene: TRBV12-5; clone size: -; J gene: TRBJ2-7; CDR3 DNA: TGTGCTAGTGGTTTCGGGACCTACGAGCAGTACTTC; CDR3 protein: CASGFGTYEQYF
D gene: -; V gene: TRBV27; clone size: -; J gene: TRBJ1-2; CDR3 DNA: TGTGCCAGCAGTCCCTCGCAGGGCGCTAACTATGGCTACACCTTC; CDR3 protein: CASSPSQGANYGYTF
D gene: TRBD2; V gene: TRBV19; clone size: -; J gene: TRBJ2-5; CDR3 DNA: TGTGCCAGTAGTATAACGGGGGGTATCCAAGAGACCCAGTACTTC; CDR3 protein: CASSITGGIQETQYF
D gene: TRBD1; V gene: TRBV28; clone size: -; J gene: TRBJ2-2; CDR3 DNA: TGTGCCAGCAGACTCTCAGGACAGGGGTCGAACACCGGGGAGCTGTTTTTT; CDR3 protein: CASRLSGQGSNTGELFF
D gene: TRBD2; V gene: TRBV19; clone size: -; J gene: TRBJ2-3; CDR3 DNA: TGTGCCGGGTCTAGCGGGAGTCGTACAGATACGCAGTATTTT; CDR3 protein: CAGSSGSRTDTQYF
D gene: TRBD2; V gene: TRBV7-9; clone size: -; J gene: TRBJ2-7; CDR3 DNA: TGTGCCAGCAGCCCACTAGGAGGCGGGAGAGCTTACGAGCAGTACTTC; CDR3 protein: CASSPLGGGRAYEQYF
D gene: -; V gene: TRBV11-2; clone size: -; J gene: TRBJ1-2; CDR3 DNA: TGTGCCAGCAGCTTTTCAGACAGTTTTAACTATGGCTACACCTTC; CDR3 protein: CASSFSDSFNYGYTF
D gene: TRBD2; V gene: TRBV6-5; clone size: -; J gene: TRBJ2-1; CDR3 DNA: TGTGCCAGCAGCCGACTAGCCCACAATGAGCAGTTCTTC; CDR3 protein: CASSRLAHNEQFF
D gene: TRBD2; V gene: TRBV6-5; clone size: -; J gene: TRBJ2-7; CDR3 DNA: TGTGCCAGCAGACCACGGGGGGGGTCCGAGCAGTACTTC; CDR3 protein: CASRPRGGSEQYF
D gene: TRBD1; V gene: TRBV11-3; clone size: -; J gene: TRBJ2-3; CDR3 DNA: TGTGCCAGCAGCTCCAGGACAGGGGCTAGCACAGATACGCAGTATTTT; CDR3 protein: CASSSRTGASTDTQYF
D gene: -; V gene: TRBV5-6; clone size: -; J gene: TRBJ2-2; CDR3 DNA: TGTGCCAGCAGCTTGGGGGCCAACACCGGGGAGCTGTTTTTT; CDR3 protein: CASSLGANTGELFF
D gene: -; V gene: TRBV29-1; clone size: -; J gene: TRBJ1-1; CDR3 DNA: TGCAGCGTTAGGGAGGGGGGGTTGAACACTGAAGCTTTCTTT; CDR3 protein: CSVREGGLNTEAFF
D gene: -; V gene: TRBV25-1; clone size: once; J gene: TRBJ2-5; CDR3 DNA: TGTGCCAGCAGTGATAGTGTCGAGACCCAGTACTTC; CDR3 protein: CASSDSVETQYF
D gene: TRBD2; V gene: TRBV9; clone size: -; J gene: TRBJ2-2; CDR3 DNA: TGTGCCAGCAGCGTAGTGCCAGCGGGAGACACCGGGGAGCTGTTTTTT; CDR3 protein: CASSVVPAGDTGELFF
D gene: -; V gene: TRBV9; clone size: -; J gene: TRBJ1-4; CDR3 DNA: TGTGCCAGCAGCGTCTTGAATTCAGGGAGGCTGTTTTTT; CDR3 protein: CASSVLNSGRLFF
D gene: -; V gene: TRBV19; clone size: once; J gene: TRBJ2-2; CDR3 DNA: TGTGCCAGTAGTACCCCCTCACTAGGCGGCGGGGAGCTGTTTTTT; CDR3 protein: CASSTPSLGGGELFF
D gene: TRBD1; V gene: TRBV5-1; clone size: -; J gene: TRBJ1-1; CDR3 DNA: TGCGCCAGCAGCTTGGAAGGACAGGGTGGGGCTGAAGCTTTCTTT; CDR3 protein: CASSLEGQGGAEAFF
D gene: TRBD1; V gene: TRBV30; clone size: -; J gene: TRBJ1-2; CDR3 DNA: TGTGCCTGGTTAAGAGGGGGCGGCTACACCTTC; CDR3 protein: CAWLRGGGYTF
D gene: -; V gene: TRBV19; clone size: -; J gene: TRBJ1-2; CDR3 DNA: TGTGCCAGTAGTCCCGACGGAGCTAACTATGGCTACACCTTC; CDR3 protein: CASSPDGANYGYTF
D gene: -; V gene: TRBV18; clone size: -; J gene: TRBJ2-1; CDR3 DNA: TGTGCCAGCTCAGTTGAGCATAGAGAGAATGAGCAGTTCTTC; CDR3 protein: CASSVEHRENEQFF
D gene: TRBD2; V gene: TRBV6-4; clone size: -; J gene: TRBJ2-3; CDR3 DNA: TGTGCCAGCAGGGCACTAGCGGGAGGGCCGGGTACGCAGTATTTT; CDR3 protein: CASRALAGGPGTQYF
D gene: TRBD2; V gene: TRBV19; clone size: -; J gene: TRBJ2-1; CDR3 DNA: TGTGCCAGTAGGGGCACTAGCGGGAGCAGGGATGAGCAGTTCTTC; CDR3 protein: CASRGTSGSRDEQFF
D gene: -; V gene: TRBV6-5; clone size: -; J gene: TRBJ2-2; CDR3 DNA: TGTGCCAGCAGCCGGTCACCGAGGACCGGGGAGCTGTTTTTT; CDR3 protein: CASSRSPRTGELFF
D gene: -; V gene: TRBV5-1; clone size: -; J gene: TRBJ2-5; CDR3 DNA: TGCGCCAGCAGCGTGTTGGGACAAACCCAAGAGACCCAGTACTTC; CDR3 protein: CASSVLGQTQETQYF
D gene: TRBD2; V gene: TRBV11-3; clone size: -; J gene: TRBJ2-2; CDR3 DNA: TGTGCCAGCAGCTTACTCCCGGGACTAGAAGGCGGGGAGCTGTTTTTT; CDR3 protein: CASSLLPGLEGGELFF
D gene: TRBD2; V gene: TRBV11-1; clone size: -; J gene: TRBJ2-3; CDR3 DNA: TGTGCCAGCAGCTTAGCCCCCGACGCGGGAGGAAGAAATACGCAGTATTTT; CDR3 protein: CASSLAPDAGGRNTQYF
D gene: TRBD1; V gene: TRBV2; clone size: -; J gene: TRBJ2-3; CDR3 DNA: TGTGCCAGCAGTGGGGACAGGGGTTACACAGATACGCAGTATTTT; CDR3 protein: CASSGDRGYTDTQYF
D gene: -; V gene: TRBV11-2; clone size: -; J gene: TRBJ2-1; CDR3 DNA: TGTGCCAGCAGCTTGATGATGAGCTCCTACAATGAGCAGTTCTTC; CDR3 protein: CASSLMMSSYNEQFF
D gene: TRBD1; V gene: TRBV5-1; clone size: -; J gene: TRBJ2-1; CDR3 DNA: TGCGCCAGCAGCTCCAGGACAGGGGCAAGTGAGCAGTTCTTC; CDR3 protein: CASSSRTGASEQFF
D gene: TRBD1; V gene: TRBV10-3; clone size: -; J gene: TRBJ1-2; CDR3 DNA: TGTGCCACGAAAGGACAGGGAACCCTTAAGCCCTATGGCTACACCTTC; CDR3 protein: CATKGQGTLKPYGYTF
D gene: -; V gene: TRBV27; clone size: -; J gene: TRBJ1-2; CDR3 DNA: TGTGCCAGCAGTTTTTTCCCCCTCCGGACGGGAAACTATGGCTACACCTTC; CDR3 protein: CASSFFPLRTGNYGYTF
D gene: TRBD2; V gene: TRBV29-1; clone size: once; J gene: TRBJ2-3; CDR3 DNA: TGCAGCGTGTATGGACTAGCGGGAGTATCAGATACGCAGTATTTT; CDR3 protein: CSVYGLAGVSDTQYF
D gene: -; V gene: TRBV6-5; clone size: -; J gene: TRBJ1-5; CDR3 DNA: TGTGCCAGCAGTAAACAGGGCAAACAGCCCCAGCATTTT; CDR3 protein: CASSKQGKQPQHF
D gene: TRBD1; V gene: TRBV7-3; clone size: -; J gene: TRBJ1-2; CDR3 DNA: TGTGCCAGCAGCTTAACGTTCGGGACAGGATCTAACTATGGCTACACCTTC; CDR3 protein: CASSLTFGTGSNYGYTF
D gene: -; V gene: TRBV28; clone size: -; J gene: TRBJ1-2; CDR3 DNA: TGTGCCAGCAGGCTCCGAACTCGGGGTGGCTACACCTTC; CDR3 protein: CASRLRTRGGYTF
D gene: TRBD2; V gene: TRBV28; clone size: -; J gene: TRBJ2-3; CDR3 DNA: TGTGCCAGCAGAACCATAGGCGGGAGGGGGATGGATACGCAGTATTTT; CDR3 protein: CASRTIGGRGMDTQYF
D gene: -; V gene: TRBV10-2; clone size: -; J gene: TRBJ1-2; CDR3 DNA: TGCGCCAGCAGTGAGCCAGGACTCTATGGCTACACCTTC; CDR3 protein: CASSEPGLYGYTF
D gene: TRBD2; V gene: TRBV4-2; clone size: -; J gene: TRBJ2-7; CDR3 DNA: TGTGCCAGCAGCCAAGATAAGAACGGGAGGATAAACGAGCAGTACTTC; CDR3 protein: CASSQDKNGRINEQYF
D gene: -; V gene: TRBV18; clone size: once; J gene: TRBJ2-1; CDR3 DNA: TGTGCCAGCTCACCAAGCGGAGCCCTCGACAATGAGCAGTTCTTC; CDR3 protein: CASSPSGALDNEQFF
D gene: TRBD2; V gene: TRBV7-2; clone size: -; J gene: TRBJ2-3; CDR3 DNA: TGTGCCAGCAGGCGGGAGGGGAAAGGGACAGATACGCAGTATTTT; CDR3 protein: CASRREGKGTDTQYF
D gene: -; V gene: TRBV19; clone size: once; J gene: TRBJ2-1; CDR3 DNA: TGTGCCAGTACCACCCTAAGAGAGGGTAGCTCCTACAATGAGCAGTTCTTC; CDR3 protein: CASTTLREGSSYNEQFF
D gene: -; V gene: TRBV18; clone size: -; J gene: TRBJ2-7; CDR3 DNA: TGTGCCAGCTCACCTTCAGAGGGCGAGCAGTACTTC; CDR3 protein: CASSPSEGEQYF
D gene: -; V gene: TRBV27; clone size: -; J gene: TRBJ1-5; CDR3 DNA: TGTGCCAGCAGCCATACTACAGGGAGAGGGGGCAATCAGCCCCAGCATTTT; CDR3 protein: CASSHTTGRGGNQPQHF